The entry that follows covers one TCR beta chain sequence. This CDR3 region has 16 residues. Germline assignment: CDR1 SNHLY and CDR2 FYNNEI. Trimming took 1 base from V and 4 from J; bases not matched to a gene: 6. The data were obtained in a study of blood T cell repertoires in COVID-19. The table came from immunoSEQ multiplex PCR; TCRdb's copy has only in-frame clones and leaves some out. The top ten clones hold around 8.9% of a sample with around 190,000 clones, about 75% of them seen once. The specimen was peripheral blood. V is TRBV2 and J is TRBJ2-2, with 7 bases aligning to TRBD1. The sequence was collected from a woman aged 45 to 65 with active or convalescent COVID-19. The CDR3 spells CASSEGQGRGTGELFF. The CDR3 bases are TGTGCCAGCAGTGAAGGACAGGGTCGGGGCACCGGGGAGCTGTTTTTT.